Listed below are T cell receptor beta chains from one sample, sequenced in a study of blood T cell repertoires in COVID-19. Produced via immunoSEQ multiplex PCR; TCRdb's table is partial and in-frame only. The sample includes 470,000 or so clones, 80% to 90% of them seen just once. Specimen: peripheral blood. The source is a human donor in a cohort sampled during active COVID-19. CDR3s leave out the opening cysteine and the closing phenylalanine or tryptophan. D genes are given only for firm matches.

>TRBV11-3|TRBJ2-5|TRBD2
ASSLDHGPSGLAIETQY
>TRBV18|TRBJ1-1|TRBD1
ASSTRPGGESEAF
>TRBV19|TRBJ2-1|-
ASSRRREHNEQF
>TRBV2|TRBJ2-7|TRBD1
ASKGLTGASYEQY
>TRBV19|TRBJ2-3|TRBD2
ASKLAGGAGTDTQY
>TRBV18|TRBJ1-2|TRBD1
ASSPARGRDGYT
>TRBV4-1|TRBJ1-1|-
ASSQLPGNTEAF
>TRBV9|TRBJ1-1|TRBD1
ASSGRTGLMNTEAF
>TRBV7-7|TRBJ2-5|TRBD1
ASSLGTVQETQY
>TRBV12-3/TRBV12-4|TRBJ2-2|-
ASSLEAGELF
>TRBV3-1/TRBV3-2|TRBJ2-1|-
ASSHLGGHNEQF
>TRBV20-1|TRBJ2-1|-
SASTSGVYNEQF
>TRBV10-1|TRBJ2-5|TRBD2
ASSESGLDVRETQY
>TRBV27|TRBJ2-7|TRBD1
ASRGTGVYEQY
>TRBV7-2|TRBJ1-2|-
ASSLGPIDGGNYGYT
>TRBV19|TRBJ1-6|TRBD1
ASRGQLNSPLH
>TRBV28|TRBJ1-2|TRBD1
ASRAGTGHTNYGYT
>TRBV7-8|TRBJ2-7|TRBD1
ASSLGQASYEQY
>TRBV5-4|TRBJ2-5|TRBD1
ASSLRTGAQETQY
>TRBV5-6|TRBJ2-3|-
ASSFGAARGGVVDTQY
>TRBV7-2|TRBJ2-7|TRBD1
ASSSHGQGSEQY
>TRBV5-4|TRBJ2-7|-
ASSRTDTYEQY